One and the same sample provided the 18 T cell receptor beta chains below, sequenced in a study of T cell repertoires in cytomegalovirus infection. One entry per CDR3 protein, called by TCRdb with MiXCR from the reads. This table has approximately 500,000 distinct CDR3 sequences, approximately 11% appearing once. The material sequenced was PBMCs. The receptors originated from a human donor in good health (CMV status not recorded). Some clones in this sample may be carry-over from other donors' samples.

V gene TRBV28 combines with J gene TRBJ1-6, with D possibly TRBD1 on 6 matching bases. CDR3 length equals 15 residues. V was pared by 3 bases and J by 5 bases, with 11 bases between. The V gene's germline CDR1 is MDHEN and CDR2 SYDVKM. The CDR3 DNA is TGTGCCAGCAGTTTCGTGCAGGGGAATAATTCACCCCTCCACTTT. Translation: CASSFVQGNNSPLHF.

Ten or more counts support this clonotype. This chain joins TRBV7-6 and TRBJ1-4, with 7 bases aligning to TRBD1. Unmatched junction bases numbered 8, after V lost 5 bases and J lost 8 bases. In germline, CDR1 is SGHVS, CDR2 FNYEAQ. This CDR3 spans 14 amino acids. The chain's CDR3 is CASSARQGEEKLFF. The CDR3, as DNA: TGTGCCAGCAGCGCCCGACAGGGAGAAGAAAAACTGTTTTTT.

The table lists this clonotype with many counts. V and J are TRBV7-6 and TRBJ2-5, with 8 bases aligning to TRBD1. The length of the CDR3 is 14 residues. With V trimmed by 5 bases and J by 6 bases, 8 bases remained unmatched. Germline CDR1 is SGHVS and CDR2 is FNYEAQ. The CDR3 coding sequence is TGTGCCAGCAGCAGGGGGCAGGGGGCCCAGACCCAGTACTTC. It specifies CASSRGQGAQTQYF.

This clonotype showed up many times. The rearrangement joins TRBV5-1 to TRBJ2-3; 7 nucleotides line up with TRBD2. Losses at the gene ends were 0 bases for V and 1 base for J; bases not matched to a gene: 11. Germline-derived CDR1 and CDR2 are SGHRS and YFSETQ. This CDR3 has 18 residues. This CDR3 is CASSLAGGKLTGTDTQYF. In DNA form, the CDR3 reads TGCGCCAGCAGCTTGGCCGGGGGGAAATTAACCGGCACAGATACGCAGTATTTT.

This clonotype was found many times. This chain links TRBV19 with TRBJ2-1, with a weak D call TRBD1 (5 bases). This CDR3 has 16 residues. V lost 4 bases and J 5 bases, leaving 18 bases between the germline ends. CDR1 and CDR2 from the germline V gene are LNHDA and SQIVND (reference sequence). The CDR3 spells CASSRTPGQGNNEQFF. The CDR3, as DNA: TGTGCCAGTAGTAGAACTCCGGGCCAGGGCAACAATGAGCAGTTCTTC.

This clonotype was observed many times. CDR3 residues: CASSLYASSYNEQFF. Written as DNA, the CDR3 is TGTGCCAGCAGCTTATACGCAAGCTCCTACAATGAGCAGTTCTTC. The V and J genes are TRBV7-6 and TRBJ2-1; D uncertain. The CDR3 sequence is 15 residues long. Trimming cost V 2 bases and J 0 bases, with 8 bases left between them. Germline CDR1 is SGHVS and CDR2 is FNYEAQ.

The table lists this clonotype with many counts. The chain joins TRBV10-2 to TRBJ2-1; the match to TRBD2 covers 8 bases. Unmatched junction bases numbered 10, after V lost 3 bases and J lost 6 bases. Germline V lookup: CDR1 WSHSY, CDR2 SAAADI. The length of the CDR3 is 16 residues. In DNA form, the CDR3 reads TGCGCCAGCAGTGAAATTGTAGCGGGAACTTTCAATGAGCAGTTCTTC. This codes for CASSEIVAGTFNEQFF.

This clonotype was found many times. The chain recombines TRBV28 with TRBJ2-1, with a weak D call TRBD2 (7 bases). The germline gives CDR1 MDHEN, CDR2 SYDVKM. This CDR3 region has 18 residues. V lost 5 bases and J lost 8, with 28 bases in between. This CDR3 reads CASSPTGRARSFVDEQFF. DNA of the CDR3: TGTGCCAGCAGTCCTACAGGGAGGGCCCGATCCTTTGTCGATGAGCAGTTCTTC.

V gene TRBV4-2 combines with J gene TRBJ1-1; D is uncertain. Germline V gene data show CDR1 as LGHNA and CDR2 as YNFKEQ. Trimming left V 0 bases short and J 6 bases short, with 11 bases between. This CDR3 spans 14 amino acids. CDR3 sequence reads: CASSQERSLAEAFF. The CDR3 bases are TGTGCCAGCAGCCAAGAACGCAGTCTCGCTGAAGCTTTCTTT.

The chain uses TRBV30 and TRBJ2-5, with 8 bases lining up with TRBD1. V was clipped by 3 bases and J by 2 bases; unmatched bases: 5. Germline values: CDR1 GTSNPN, CDR2 SVGIG (reference sequence). The CDR3 length is 14 residues. The CDR3 sequence: CAWSHNRGQETQYF. CDR3 nucleotide sequence: TGTGCCTGGAGCCATAACAGGGGGCAAGAGACCCAGTACTTC.

This clonotype appeared many times. V usage is TRBV10-3 and J usage is TRBJ2-5; the D gene is possibly TRBD2 (6 bases). The CDR3 runs 15 residues. Germline V CDR1 and CDR2: ENHRY, SYGVKD. V lost 4 bases and J lost 7, with 19 bases in between. DNA of the CDR3: TGTGCCATCAGTGGCGCCGGGGACTCTTTGGGGACCCAGTACTTC. Translated: CAISGAGDSLGTQYF.

The chain links TRBV19 to TRBJ1-1; D possibly corresponds to TRBD1 (5 bases). This CDR3 contains 15 residues. The V gene's germline CDR1 is LNHDA and CDR2 SQIVND (reference sequence). Trimming left V 5 bases short and J 4 bases short, with 17 bases between. In DNA form, the CDR3 reads TGTGCCAGTAGTGTCGACAGAACCGAAGGCACTGAAGCTTTCTTT. Protein product: CASSVDRTEGTEAFF. Supplemented by reference TRBV19 and TRBJ1-1, the full variable domain reads DGGITQSPKYLFRKEGQNVTLSCEQNLNHDAMYWYRQDPGQGLRLIYYSQIVNDFQKGDIAEGYSVSREKKESFPLTVTSAQKNPTAFYLCASSVDRTEGTEAFFGQGTRLTVV.

Note on this clonotype: This sequence may be a read error, since a much larger clone differs from it by one base. V and J are TRBV6-1 and TRBJ2-3; D perhaps matches TRBD2 (7 bases). The V end was cut by 8 bases, the J end by 6 bases, with 9 bases between. Germline CDR1 and CDR2: MNHNS and SASEGT. CDR3 length equals 11 residues. The CDR3 sequence is CASGGGDTQYF. CDR3 sequence (DNA): TGTGCCAGCGGGGGGGGCGATACGCAGTATTTT.

The rearrangement links TRBV5-4 to TRBJ2-3, with D tentatively TRBD2 (6 bases). Germline lookup yields CDR1 SGHNT and CDR2 YYREEE (reference sequence). Trimming took 4 bases from V and 3 from J, leaving 18 bases between them. CDR3 length: 16 residues. In DNA, the CDR3 is TGTGCCAGCAGCCTAACTAGCATTGGAGTAACAGATACGCAGTATTTT. Translating gives CASSLTSIGVTDTQYF.

In its sample, this clonotype was seen many times. The rearrangement joins TRBV7-9 to TRBJ2-2, with D uncertain. Germline CDR1 is SEHNR and CDR2 is FQNEAQ (reference sequence). V was cut by 5 bases and J by 8 bases, with 12 bases left in between. This CDR3 spans 13 amino acids. For the CDR3, the DNA is TGTGCCAGCAGCCCATCGATCTCGGGGGAGCTGTTTTTT. Its translation is CASSPSISGELFF.

This clonotype came up a few times. The chain combines TRBV19 with TRBJ2-2; perhaps TRBD2 as D (6 bases). Germline values: CDR1 LNHDA, CDR2 SQIVND (reference sequence). The CDR3 runs 15 residues. V was pared by 5 bases and J by 1 base, with 11 bases between. This CDR3 is CASSGRLENTGELFF. The CDR3 nucleotides read TGTGCCAGTAGTGGACGACTAGAGAACACCGGGGAGCTGTTTTTT.

This chain joins TRBV19 and TRBJ2-2; D gene unclear. V was trimmed by 5 bases and J by 6 bases, leaving 16 bases between them. The length of the CDR3 is 15 residues. Germline V gene lookup returns CDR1 LNHDA and CDR2 SQIVND (reference sequence). The CDR3 DNA sequence: TGTGCCAGTAGTGTCCCAAATCCTGGGGCCGGGGAGCTGTTTTTT. It yields the protein CASSVPNPGAGELFF.

This chain connects TRBV10-3 to TRBJ1-1, with 7 bases fitting TRBD1. This CDR3 is built from 14 residues. Looked up from germline, CDR1 is ENHRY and CDR2 is SYGVKD. V lost 5 bases to trimming and J lost 0 bases; unmatched junction nucleotides: 3. CDR3 coding DNA: TGTGCCATCAGTCCACAGGGGCTGAACACTGAAGCTTTCTTT. Its translation is CAISPQGLNTEAFF.